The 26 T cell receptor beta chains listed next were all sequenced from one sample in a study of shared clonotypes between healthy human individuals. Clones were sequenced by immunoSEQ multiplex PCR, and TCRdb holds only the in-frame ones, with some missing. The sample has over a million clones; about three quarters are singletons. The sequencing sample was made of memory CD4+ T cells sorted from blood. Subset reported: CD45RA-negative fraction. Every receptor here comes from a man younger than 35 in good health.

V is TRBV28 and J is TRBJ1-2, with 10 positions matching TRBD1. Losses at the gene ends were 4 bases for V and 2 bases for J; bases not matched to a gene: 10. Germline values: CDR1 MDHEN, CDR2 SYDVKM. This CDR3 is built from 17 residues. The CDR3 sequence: CASSSKPPGQGNYGYTF. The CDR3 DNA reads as TGTGCCAGCAGTTCAAAACCCCCGGGACAGGGGAACTATGGCTACACCTTC.

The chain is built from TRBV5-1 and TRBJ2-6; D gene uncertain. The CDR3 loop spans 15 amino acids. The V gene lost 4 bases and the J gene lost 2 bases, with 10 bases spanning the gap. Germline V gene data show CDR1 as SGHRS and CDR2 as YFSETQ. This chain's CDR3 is CASSPPLAGANVLTF. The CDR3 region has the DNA TGCGCCAGCAGCCCCCCCCTAGCTGGGGCCAACGTCCTGACTTTC.

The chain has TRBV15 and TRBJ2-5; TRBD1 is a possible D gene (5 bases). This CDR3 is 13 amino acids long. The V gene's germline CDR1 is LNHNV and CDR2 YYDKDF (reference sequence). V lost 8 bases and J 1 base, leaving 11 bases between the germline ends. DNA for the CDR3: TGTGCCACCCCTGACAGATCCCAAGAGACCCAGTACTTC. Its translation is CATPDRSQETQYF.

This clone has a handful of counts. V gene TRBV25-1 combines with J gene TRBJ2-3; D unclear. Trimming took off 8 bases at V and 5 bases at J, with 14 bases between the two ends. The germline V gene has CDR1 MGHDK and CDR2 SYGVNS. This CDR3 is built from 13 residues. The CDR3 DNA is TGTGCCAGCGGGCCGGTAAAAGAAGATACGCAGTATTTT. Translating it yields CASGPVKEDTQYF.

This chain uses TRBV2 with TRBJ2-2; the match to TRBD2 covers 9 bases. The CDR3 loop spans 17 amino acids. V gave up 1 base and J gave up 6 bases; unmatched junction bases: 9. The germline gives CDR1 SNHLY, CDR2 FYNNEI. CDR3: CASSEGSGGVWAGELFF. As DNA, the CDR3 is TGTGCCAGCAGTGAAGGTAGCGGGGGAGTCTGGGCCGGGGAGCTGTTTTTT.

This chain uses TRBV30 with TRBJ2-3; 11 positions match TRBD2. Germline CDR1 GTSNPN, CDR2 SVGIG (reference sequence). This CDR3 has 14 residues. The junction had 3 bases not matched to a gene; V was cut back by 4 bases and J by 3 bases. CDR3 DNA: TGTGCCTGGAAAGTAGCGGGAGGGACAGATACGCAGTATTTT. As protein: CAWKVAGGTDTQYF.

The CDR3 DNA reads TGTGCCAGCAGCTTGGACAGCGGGACTGAAGCTTTCTTT. Amino acids: CASSLDSGTEAFF. V usage is TRBV7-3 and J usage is TRBJ1-1; D perhaps matches TRBD1 (6 bases). The germline V gene encodes CDR1 SGHTA and CDR2 FQGTGA. The CDR3 length is 13 residues. The V end lost 3 bases, the J end lost 5 bases, and 10 bases lay between the germline ends.

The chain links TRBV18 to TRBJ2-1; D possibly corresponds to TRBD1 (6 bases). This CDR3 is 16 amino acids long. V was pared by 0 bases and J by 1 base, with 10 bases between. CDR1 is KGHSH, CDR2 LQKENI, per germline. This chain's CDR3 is CASSPPGTKSYNEQFF. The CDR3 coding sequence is TGTGCCAGCTCACCACCAGGGACAAAGTCCTACAATGAGCAGTTCTTC. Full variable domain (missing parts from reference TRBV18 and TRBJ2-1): NAGVMQNPRHLVRRRGQEARLRCSPMKGHSHVYWYRQLPEEGLKFMVYLQKENIIDESGMPKERFSAEFPKEGPSILRIQQVVRGDSAAYFCASSPPGTKSYNEQFFGPGTRLTVL.

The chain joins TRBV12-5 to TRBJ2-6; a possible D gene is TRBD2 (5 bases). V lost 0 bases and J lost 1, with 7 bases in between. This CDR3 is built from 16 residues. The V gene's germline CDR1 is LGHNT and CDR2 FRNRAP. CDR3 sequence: CASGLVRGSGANVLTF. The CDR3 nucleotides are TGTGCTAGTGGTTTGGTGAGAGGGTCTGGGGCCAACGTCCTGACTTTC.

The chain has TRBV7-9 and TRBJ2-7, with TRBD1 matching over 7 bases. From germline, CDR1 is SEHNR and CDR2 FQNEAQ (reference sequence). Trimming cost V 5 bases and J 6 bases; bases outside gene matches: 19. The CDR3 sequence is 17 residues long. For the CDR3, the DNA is TGTGCCAGCAGCCTAGGGGGCCACAGGGTCCCATTCTCCGAGCAGTACTTC. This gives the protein CASSLGGHRVPFSEQYF.

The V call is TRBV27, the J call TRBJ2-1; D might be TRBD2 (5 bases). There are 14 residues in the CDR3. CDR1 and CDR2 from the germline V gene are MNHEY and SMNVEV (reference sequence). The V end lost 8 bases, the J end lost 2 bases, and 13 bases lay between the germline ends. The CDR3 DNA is TGTGCCAGCGGAGGCAGGTTCGCCTACAATGAGCAGTTCTTC. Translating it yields CASGGRFAYNEQFF.

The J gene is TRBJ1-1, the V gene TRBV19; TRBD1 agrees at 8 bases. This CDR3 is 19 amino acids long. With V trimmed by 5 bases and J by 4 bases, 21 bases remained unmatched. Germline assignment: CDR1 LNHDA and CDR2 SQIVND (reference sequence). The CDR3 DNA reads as TGTGCCAGTAGTGCGACTACTTCAGGGGGCCGGGGGAAGATCACTGAAGCTTTCTTT. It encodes CASSATTSGGRGKITEAFF. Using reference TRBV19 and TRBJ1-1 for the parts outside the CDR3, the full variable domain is DGGITQSPKYLFRKEGQNVTLSCEQNLNHDAMYWYRQDPGQGLRLIYYSQIVNDFQKGDIAEGYSVSREKKESFPLTVTSAQKNPTAFYLCASSATTSGGRGKITEAFFGQGTRLTVV.

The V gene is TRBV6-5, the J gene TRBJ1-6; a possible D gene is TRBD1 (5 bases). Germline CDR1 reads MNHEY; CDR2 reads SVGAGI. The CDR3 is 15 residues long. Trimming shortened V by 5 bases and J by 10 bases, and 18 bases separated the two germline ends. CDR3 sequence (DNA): TGTGCCAGCAGTACGAGAGACAGACTGGGCTCACCCCTCCACTTT. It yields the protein CASSTRDRLGSPLHF.

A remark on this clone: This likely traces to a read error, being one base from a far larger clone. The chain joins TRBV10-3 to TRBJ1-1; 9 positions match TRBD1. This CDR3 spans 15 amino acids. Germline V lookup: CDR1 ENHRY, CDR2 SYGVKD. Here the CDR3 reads CAVSTPGQGNTEAFF. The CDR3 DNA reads TGTGCCGTCAGTACACCGGGACAGGGGAACACTGAAGCTTTCTTT.

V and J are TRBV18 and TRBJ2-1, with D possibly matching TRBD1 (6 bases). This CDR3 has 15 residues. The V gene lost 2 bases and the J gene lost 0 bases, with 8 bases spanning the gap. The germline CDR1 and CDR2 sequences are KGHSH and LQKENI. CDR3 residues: CASSPLDSSYNEQFF. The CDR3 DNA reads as TGTGCCAGCTCACCATTGGACAGCTCCTACAATGAGCAGTTCTTC.

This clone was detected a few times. The chain's CDR3 is CSEPRPGQASEEQYF. The CDR3 DNA is TGCAGCGAGCCTCGTCCGGGACAGGCCTCGGAAGAGCAGTACTTC. The V call is TRBV29-1, the J call TRBJ2-7, with 8 positions matching TRBD1. In germline, CDR1 is SQVTM, CDR2 ANQGSEA. The V segment lost 7 bases and the J segment 7 bases; nucleotides outside the gene matches: 18. CDR3 size: 15 residues.

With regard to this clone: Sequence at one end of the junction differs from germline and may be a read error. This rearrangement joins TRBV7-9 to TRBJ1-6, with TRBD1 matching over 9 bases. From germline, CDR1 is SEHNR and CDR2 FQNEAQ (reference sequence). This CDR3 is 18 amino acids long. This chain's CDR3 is CASSLALIGTGYNSPFHF. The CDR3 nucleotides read TGTGCCAGCAGCTTAGCTTTGATCGGGACAGGGTATAATTCACCCTTCCACTTT. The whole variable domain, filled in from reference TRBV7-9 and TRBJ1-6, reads DTGVSQNPRHKITKRGQNVTFRCDPISEHNRLYWYRQTLGQGPEFLTYFQNEAQLEKSRLLSDRFSAERPKGSFSTLEIQRTEQGDSAMYLCASSLALIGTGYNSPFHFGNGTRLTVT.

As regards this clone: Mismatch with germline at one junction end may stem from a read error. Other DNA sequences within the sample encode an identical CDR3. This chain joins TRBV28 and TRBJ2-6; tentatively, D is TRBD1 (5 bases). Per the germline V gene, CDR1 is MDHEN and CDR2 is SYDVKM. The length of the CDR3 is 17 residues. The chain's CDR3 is CASSSLGSYSGANVLTF. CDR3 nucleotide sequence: TGTGCCAGCAGTTCCCTCGGGTCTTACTCTGGGGCCAATGTCCTGACTTTC.

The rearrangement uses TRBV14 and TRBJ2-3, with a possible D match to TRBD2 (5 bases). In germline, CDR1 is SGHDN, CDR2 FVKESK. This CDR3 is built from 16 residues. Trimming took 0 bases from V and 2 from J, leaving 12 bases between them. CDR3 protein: CASSQDIGSYTDTQYF. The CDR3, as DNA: TGTGCCAGCAGCCAAGATATAGGGAGTTACACAGATACGCAGTATTTT.

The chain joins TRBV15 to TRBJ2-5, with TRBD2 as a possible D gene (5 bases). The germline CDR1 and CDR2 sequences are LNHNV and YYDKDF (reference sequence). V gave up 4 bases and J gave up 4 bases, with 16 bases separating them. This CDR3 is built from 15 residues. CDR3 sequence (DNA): TGTGCCACCAGCACTGCGGGTACCCCCCCAGAGACCCAGTACTTC. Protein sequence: CATSTAGTPPETQYF.

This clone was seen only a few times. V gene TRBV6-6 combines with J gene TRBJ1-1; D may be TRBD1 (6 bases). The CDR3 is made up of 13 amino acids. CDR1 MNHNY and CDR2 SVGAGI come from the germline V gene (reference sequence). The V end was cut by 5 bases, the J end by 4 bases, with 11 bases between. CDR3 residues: CASSAQGLTEAFF. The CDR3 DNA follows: TGTGCCAGCAGTGCGCAGGGGCTCACTGAAGCTTTCTTT.

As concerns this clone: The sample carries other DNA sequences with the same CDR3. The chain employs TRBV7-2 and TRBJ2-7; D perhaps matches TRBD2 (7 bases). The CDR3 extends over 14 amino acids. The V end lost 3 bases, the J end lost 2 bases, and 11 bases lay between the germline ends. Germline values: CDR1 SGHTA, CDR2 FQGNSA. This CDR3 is CASSLGGGPYEQYF. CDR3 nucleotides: TGTGCCAGCAGCTTGGGCGGGGGCCCCTACGAGCAGTACTTC.

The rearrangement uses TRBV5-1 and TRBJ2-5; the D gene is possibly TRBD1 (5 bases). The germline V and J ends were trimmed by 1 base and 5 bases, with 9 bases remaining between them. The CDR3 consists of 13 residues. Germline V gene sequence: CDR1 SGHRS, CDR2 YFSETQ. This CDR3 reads CASSLLGDETQYF. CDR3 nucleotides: TGCGCCAGCAGCTTGCTAGGGGATGAGACCCAGTACTTC.

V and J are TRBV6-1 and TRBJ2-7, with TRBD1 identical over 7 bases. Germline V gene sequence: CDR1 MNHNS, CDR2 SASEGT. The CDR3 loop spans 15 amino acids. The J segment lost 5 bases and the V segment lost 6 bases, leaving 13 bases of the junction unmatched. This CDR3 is CASRVDRAWRDEQYF. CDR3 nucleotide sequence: TGTGCCAGCAGAGTAGACAGGGCTTGGAGAGACGAGCAGTACTTC.

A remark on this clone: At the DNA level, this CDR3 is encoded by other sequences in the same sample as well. The CDR3 region is CASSQDGLYGYTF. Written as DNA, the CDR3 is TGTGCCAGCAGCCAGGACGGGCTCTATGGCTACACCTTC. The chain carries TRBV5-4 and TRBJ1-2; no clear D gene. CDR3 length: 13 residues. Germline V gene lookup returns CDR1 SGHNT and CDR2 YYREEE (reference sequence). V gave up 4 bases and J gave up 4 bases, with 11 bases separating them.

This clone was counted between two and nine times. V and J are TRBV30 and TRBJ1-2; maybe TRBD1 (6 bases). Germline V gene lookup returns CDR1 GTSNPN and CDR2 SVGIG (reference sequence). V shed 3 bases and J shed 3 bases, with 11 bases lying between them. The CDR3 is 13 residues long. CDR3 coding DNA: TGTGCCTGGAGCCCTCAGGGGCACTATGGCTACACCTTC. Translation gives CAWSPQGHYGYTF. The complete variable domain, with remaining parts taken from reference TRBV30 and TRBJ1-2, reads SQTIHQWPATLVQPVGSPLSLECTVEGTSNPNLYWYRQAAGRGLQLLFYSVGIGQISSEVPQNLSASRPQDRQFILSSKKLLLSDSGFYLCAWSPQGHYGYTFGSGTRLTVV.